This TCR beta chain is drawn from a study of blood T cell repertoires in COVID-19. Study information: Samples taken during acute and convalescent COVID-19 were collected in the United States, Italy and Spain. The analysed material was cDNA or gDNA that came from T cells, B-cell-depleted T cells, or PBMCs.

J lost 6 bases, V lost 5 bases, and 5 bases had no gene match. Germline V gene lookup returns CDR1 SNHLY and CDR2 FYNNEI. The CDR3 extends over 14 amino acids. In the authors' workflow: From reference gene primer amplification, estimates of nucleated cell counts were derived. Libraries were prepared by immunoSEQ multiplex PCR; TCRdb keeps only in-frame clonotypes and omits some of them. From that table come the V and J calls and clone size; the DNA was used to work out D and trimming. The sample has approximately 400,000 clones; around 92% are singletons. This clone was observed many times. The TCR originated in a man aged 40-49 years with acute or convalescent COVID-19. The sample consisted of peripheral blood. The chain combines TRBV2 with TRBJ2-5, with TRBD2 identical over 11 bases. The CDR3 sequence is CASSPASGGQTQYF. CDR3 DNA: TGTGCCAGCAGTCCCGCTAGCGGGGGGCAGACCCAGTACTTC.